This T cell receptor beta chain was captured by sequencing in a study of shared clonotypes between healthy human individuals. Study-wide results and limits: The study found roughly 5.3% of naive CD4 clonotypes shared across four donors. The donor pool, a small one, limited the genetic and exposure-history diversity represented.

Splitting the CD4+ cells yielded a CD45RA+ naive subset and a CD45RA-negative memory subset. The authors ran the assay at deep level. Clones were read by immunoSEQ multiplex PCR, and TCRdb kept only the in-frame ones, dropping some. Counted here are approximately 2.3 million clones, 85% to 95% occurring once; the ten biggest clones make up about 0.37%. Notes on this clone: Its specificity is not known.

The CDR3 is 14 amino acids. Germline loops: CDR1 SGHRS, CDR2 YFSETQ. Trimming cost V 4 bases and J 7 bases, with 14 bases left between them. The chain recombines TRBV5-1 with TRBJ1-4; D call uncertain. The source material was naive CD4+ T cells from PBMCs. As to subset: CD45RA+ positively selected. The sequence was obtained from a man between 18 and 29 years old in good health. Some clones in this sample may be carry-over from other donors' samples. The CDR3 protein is CASSPRPAGEKLFF. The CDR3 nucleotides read TGCGCCAGCAGCCCCCGTCCAGCAGGTGAAAAACTGTTTTTT.